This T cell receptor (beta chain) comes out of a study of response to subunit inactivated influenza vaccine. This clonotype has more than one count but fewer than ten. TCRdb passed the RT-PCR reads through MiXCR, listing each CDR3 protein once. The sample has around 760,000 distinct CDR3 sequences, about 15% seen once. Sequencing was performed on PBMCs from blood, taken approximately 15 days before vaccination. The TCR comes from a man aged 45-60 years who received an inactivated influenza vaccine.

CDR3 bases: TGTGCCAGCAGTTCCCCACGGGGCTCCTACAATGAGCAGTTCTTC. This codes for CASSSPRGSYNEQFF. The chain is built from TRBV6-5 and TRBJ2-1; a weak D match, TRBD2 (5 bases). Germline V gives CDR1 MNHEY, CDR2 SVGAGI. The CDR3 length is 15 residues. The V end lost 4 bases, the J end lost 0 bases, and 10 bases lay between the germline ends.